Following are 17 T cell receptor beta chains from one sample sequenced in a study of control samples from healthy donors and cancer patients. Libraries were prepared by immunoSEQ multiplex PCR; TCRdb keeps only in-frame clonotypes and omits some of them. This table lists some 180,000 clones. The sample taken for sequencing was blood. The receptors originated from a woman aged 25 to 39 in good health.

The chain is built from TRBV13 and TRBJ2-3; tentative D call: TRBD2 (5 bases). With 5 bases removed from V and 2 bases from J, the gap between germline ends came to 14 bases. Germline CDR1 is PRHDT and CDR2 is FYEKMQ (reference sequence). CDR3 size: 15 residues. The CDR3 nucleotides read TGTGCCAGCAGCCCCCGGACTCTATCCACAGATACGCAGTATTTT. This sequence encodes CASSPRTLSTDTQYF.

The chain recombines TRBV28 with TRBJ1-1; 9 bases fit TRBD1. CDR3 size: 15 residues. Losses at the gene ends were 3 bases for V and 1 base for J; bases not matched to a gene: 3. Germline V gene data show CDR1 as MDHEN and CDR2 as SYDVKM. The CDR3 loop reads CASSFRDRANTEAFF. In DNA form, the CDR3 reads TGTGCCAGCAGTTTTAGGGACAGGGCGAACACTGAAGCTTTCTTT.

The chain is built from TRBV10-2 and TRBJ2-1; no firm D call. V gave up 0 bases and J gave up 7 bases, with 7 bases separating them. The CDR3 is made up of 13 amino acids. Germline V lookup: CDR1 WSHSY, CDR2 SAAADI. The CDR3 bases are TGCGCCAGCAGTGAGTCTGGAGTAAATGAGCAGTTCTTC. Its translation is CASSESGVNEQFF.

V usage is TRBV28 and J usage is TRBJ1-6, with D perhaps matching TRBD1 (6 bases). This CDR3 has 16 amino acids. Germline CDR1 is MDHEN and CDR2 is SYDVKM. V lost 10 bases, J lost 5 bases, and 21 bases lay in between. For the CDR3, the DNA is TGTGCCACCCGAGTACTTACAGGGCTCGATAATTCACCCCTCCACTTT. Translation: CATRVLTGLDNSPLHF.

The V and J genes are TRBV5-1 and TRBJ1-1, with TRBD1 identical over 7 bases. CDR1 and CDR2 from the germline V gene are SGHRS and YFSETQ. The CDR3 has 15 amino acids. The trim removed 4 bases at V and 2 bases at J, leaving 8 bases unmatched. For the CDR3, the DNA is TGCGCCAGCAGCCCCGGGGACAGCTTCAACACTGAAGCTTTCTTT. Its translation is CASSPGDSFNTEAFF.

The V gene is TRBV5-1, the J gene TRBJ2-7; unclear D gene. Germline CDR1 and CDR2: SGHRS and YFSETQ. V was trimmed by 1 base and J by 7 bases, leaving 6 bases between them. The CDR3 has 11 residues. CDR3 nucleotide sequence: TGCGCCAGCAGCTTGTACGAAGAGCAGTACTTC. This translates into CASSLYEEQYF.

The chain links TRBV14 to TRBJ2-4, with a possible D match to TRBD1 (5 bases). The CDR3 runs to 15 residues. In germline, CDR1 is SGHDN, CDR2 FVKESK. V was cut by 4 bases and J by 0 bases, with 10 bases left in between. The CDR3 loop reads CASSLRVGAKNIQYF. The CDR3 bases are TGTGCCAGCAGCCTCAGGGTGGGAGCCAAAAACATTCAGTACTTC.

The chain recombines TRBV4-2 with TRBJ2-7, with D perhaps matching TRBD1 or TRBD2 (6 bases each). Germline CDR1 and CDR2: LGHNA and YNFKEQ. Trimming took 2 bases from V and 3 from J, leaving 11 bases between them. The CDR3 consists of 14 residues. The DNA of the CDR3 is TGTGCCAGCAGCCAACGGGGGCCGGGCTACGAGCAGTACTTC. It encodes CASSQRGPGYEQYF.

The V gene is TRBV10-3, the J gene TRBJ1-1, with 9 bases identical to TRBD1. The germline V gene has CDR1 ENHRY and CDR2 SYGVKD. The CDR3 contains 15 residues. The junction had 10 bases not matched to a gene; V was cut back by 6 bases and J by 5 bases. CDR3 in amino acids: CAIRITGGLGTEAFF. The CDR3 DNA reads TGTGCCATCAGAATAACAGGGGGCTTGGGAACTGAAGCTTTCTTT.

The chain carries TRBV9 and TRBJ2-2, with 8 bases lining up with TRBD2. Per the germline V gene, CDR1 is SGDLS and CDR2 is YYNGEE. This CDR3 contains 16 residues. Trimming cost V 0 bases and J 4 bases; bases outside gene matches: 5. The CDR3 coding sequence is TGTGCCAGCAGCGTAGCCCCCCTAGCGGGCACCGGGGAGCTGTTTTTT. As protein: CASSVAPLAGTGELFF.

V is TRBV7-8 and J is TRBJ1-2; a weak D match, TRBD1 (5 bases). Germline CDR1 and CDR2: SGHVS and FQNEAQ. V was pared by 6 bases and J by 8 bases, with 16 bases between. The length of the CDR3 is 13 residues. The CDR3: CASRLGSGRGYTF. The CDR3 DNA reads TGTGCCAGCAGACTGGGGTCAGGGCGAGGCTACACCTTC.

The V call is TRBV7-9, the J call TRBJ2-6; 8 bases are shared with TRBD2. This CDR3 is built from 19 residues. The V gene's germline CDR1 is SEHNR and CDR2 FQNEAQ (reference sequence). V dropped 5 bases and J dropped 1; count of bases not matched to a gene: 13. CDR3 in amino acids: CASSLRGGNRQSGANVLTF. The CDR3 bases are TGTGCCAGCAGCCTACGGGGGGGGAACCGACAGTCTGGGGCCAACGTCCTGACTTTC. The full variable domain, with the rest looked up from reference TRBV7-9 and TRBJ2-6, is DTGVSQNPRHKITKRGQNVTFRCDPISEHNRLYWYRQTLGQGPEFLTYFQNEAQLEKSRLLSDRFSAERPKGSFSTLEIQRTEQGDSAMYLCASSLRGGNRQSGANVLTFGAGSRLTVL.

V is TRBV7-2 and J is TRBJ2-2, with 7 bases identical to TRBD2. The germline gives CDR1 SGHTA, CDR2 FQGNSA. The CDR3 runs to 15 residues. J lost 5 bases, V lost 7 bases, and 10 bases had no gene match. The CDR3 protein is CASKGWLAETGELFF. The CDR3 DNA follows: TGTGCCAGCAAAGGGTGGCTAGCGGAAACCGGGGAGCTGTTTTTT.

The chain combines TRBV5-1 with TRBJ2-3; D is perhaps TRBD1 (6 bases). The CDR3 runs to 17 residues. Germline V gene lookup returns CDR1 SGHRS and CDR2 YFSETQ. V was trimmed by 0 bases and J by 1 base, leaving 15 bases between them. The CDR3: CASSLASGPGGTDTQYF. Here the CDR3 DNA reads TGCGCCAGCAGCTTGGCTTCCGGACCAGGGGGCACAGATACGCAGTATTTT. Supplemented by reference TRBV5-1 and TRBJ2-3, the full variable domain reads KAGVTQTPRYLIKTRGQQVTLSCSPISGHRSVSWYQQTPGQGLQFLFEYFSETQRNKGNFPGRFSGRQFSNSRSEMNVSTLELGDSALYLCASSLASGPGGTDTQYFGPGTRLTVL.

The chain has TRBV6-6 and TRBJ1-5; D unresolved. The CDR3 extends over 12 amino acids. CDR1 and CDR2 from the germline V gene are MNHNY and SVGAGI (reference sequence). The V and J ends lost 5 bases and 4 bases respectively, with 6 bases between them. The CDR3 region has the DNA TGTGCCAGCAGTGATCCGAATCAGCCCCAGCATTTT. Translating it yields CASSDPNQPQHF.

V usage is TRBV3-1 (or the pseudogene TRBV3-2) and J usage is TRBJ2-7; no definite D call. The CDR3 sequence is 13 residues long. From germline, CDR1 is LGHDT and CDR2 YNNKEL (reference sequence). V lost 1 base, J lost 5 bases, and 9 bases lay in between. The CDR3, as DNA: TGTGCCAGCAGCCAAGTTGGGGTCCACGAGCAGTACTTC. Translated: CASSQVGVHEQYF.

The chain joins TRBV6-2 or TRBV6-3 to TRBJ1-6; 7 positions match TRBD1. The CDR3 length is 14 residues. The V gene end was trimmed by 2 bases and the J gene end by 8 bases; junction bases not matched to a gene: 3. Looked up from germline, CDR1 is MNHEY and CDR2 is SVGEGT. This CDR3 reads CASSYTRGYSPLHF. The CDR3 DNA reads as TGTGCCAGCAGTTACACCAGGGGGTATTCACCCCTCCACTTT.